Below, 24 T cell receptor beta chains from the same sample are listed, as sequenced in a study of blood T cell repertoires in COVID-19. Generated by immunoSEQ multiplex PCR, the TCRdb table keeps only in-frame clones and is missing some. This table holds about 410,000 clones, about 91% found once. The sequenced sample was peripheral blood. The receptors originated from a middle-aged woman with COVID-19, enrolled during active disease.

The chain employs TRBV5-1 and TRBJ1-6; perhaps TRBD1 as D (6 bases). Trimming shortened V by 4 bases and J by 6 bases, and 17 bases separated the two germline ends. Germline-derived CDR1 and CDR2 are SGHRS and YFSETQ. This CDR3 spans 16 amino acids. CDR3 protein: CASSPGAARGNSPLHF. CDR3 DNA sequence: TGCGCCAGCAGCCCGGGTGCAGCCAGGGGTAATTCACCCCTCCACTTT.

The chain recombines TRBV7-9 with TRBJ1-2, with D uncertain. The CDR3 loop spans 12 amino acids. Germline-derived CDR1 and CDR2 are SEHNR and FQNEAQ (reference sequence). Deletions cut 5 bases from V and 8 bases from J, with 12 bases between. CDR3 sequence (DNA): TGTGCCAGCAGCCAAAATCGGTACGGCTACACCTTC. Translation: CASSQNRYGYTF.

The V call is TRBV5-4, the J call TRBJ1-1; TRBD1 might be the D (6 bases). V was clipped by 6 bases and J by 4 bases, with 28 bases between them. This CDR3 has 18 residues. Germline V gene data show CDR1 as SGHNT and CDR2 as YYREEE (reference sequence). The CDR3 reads CASTPRSMGRGGSTEAFF. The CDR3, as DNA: TGTGCCAGCACCCCCAGGTCTATGGGCAGGGGAGGGAGCACTGAAGCTTTCTTT.

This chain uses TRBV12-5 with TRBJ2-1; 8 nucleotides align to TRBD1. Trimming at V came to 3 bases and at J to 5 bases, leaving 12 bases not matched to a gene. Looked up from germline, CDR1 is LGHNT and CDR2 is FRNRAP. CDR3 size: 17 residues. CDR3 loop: CASGFLARDRIHNEQFF. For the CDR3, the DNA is TGTGCTAGTGGTTTTCTTGCGAGGGACAGGATCCACAATGAGCAGTTCTTC.

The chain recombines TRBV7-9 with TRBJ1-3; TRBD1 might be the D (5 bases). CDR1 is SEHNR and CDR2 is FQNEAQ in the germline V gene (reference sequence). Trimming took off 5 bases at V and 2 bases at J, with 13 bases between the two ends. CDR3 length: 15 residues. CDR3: CASSRGGSAGNTIYF. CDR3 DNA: TGTGCCAGCAGCCGGGGGGGGTCGGCTGGAAACACCATATATTTT.

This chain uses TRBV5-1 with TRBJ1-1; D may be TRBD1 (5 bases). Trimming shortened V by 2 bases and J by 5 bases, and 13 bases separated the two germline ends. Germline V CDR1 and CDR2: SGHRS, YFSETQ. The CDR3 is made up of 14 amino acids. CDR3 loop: CASSFFDSRTEAFF. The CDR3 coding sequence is TGCGCCAGCAGCTTTTTCGACAGTCGGACTGAAGCTTTCTTT.

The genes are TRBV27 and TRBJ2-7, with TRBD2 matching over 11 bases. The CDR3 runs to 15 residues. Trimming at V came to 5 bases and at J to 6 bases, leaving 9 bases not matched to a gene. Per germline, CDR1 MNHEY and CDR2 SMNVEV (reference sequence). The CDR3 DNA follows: TGTGCCAGCAGTCCCTTGACTAGCGGGATCGGCGAGCAGTACTTC. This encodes CASSPLTSGIGEQYF.

Here the CDR3 DNA reads TGTGCCAGCAGCTTGGGGGTACGGGATTCACCCCTCCACTTT. Translated, it gives CASSLGVRDSPLHF. The chain has TRBV5-6 and TRBJ1-6; D unresolved. The V end was cut by 0 bases, the J end by 8 bases, with 9 bases between. The length of the CDR3 is 14 residues. Germline V gives CDR1 SGHDT, CDR2 YYEEEE.

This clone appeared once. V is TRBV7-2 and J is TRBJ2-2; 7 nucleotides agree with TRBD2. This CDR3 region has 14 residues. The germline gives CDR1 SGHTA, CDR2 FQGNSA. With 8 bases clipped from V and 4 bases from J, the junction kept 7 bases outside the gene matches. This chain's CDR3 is CASGRDYSTGELFF. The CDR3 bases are TGTGCCAGCGGGAGGGATTATAGCACCGGGGAGCTGTTTTTT.

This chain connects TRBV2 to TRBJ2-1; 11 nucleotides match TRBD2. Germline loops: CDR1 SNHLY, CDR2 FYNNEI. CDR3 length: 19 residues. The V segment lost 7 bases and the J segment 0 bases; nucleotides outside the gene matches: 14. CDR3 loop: CASKGLIAGGPSSYNEQFF. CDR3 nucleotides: TGTGCCAGCAAAGGGCTGATAGCGGGAGGGCCTAGCTCCTACAATGAGCAGTTCTTC.

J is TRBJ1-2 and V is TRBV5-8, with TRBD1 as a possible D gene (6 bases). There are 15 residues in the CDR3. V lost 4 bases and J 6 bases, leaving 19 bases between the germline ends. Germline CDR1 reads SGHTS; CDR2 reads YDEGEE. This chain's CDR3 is CASSPRVTGRDGYTF. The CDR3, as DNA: TGTGCCAGCAGCCCGAGGGTCACAGGGCGAGATGGCTACACCTTC. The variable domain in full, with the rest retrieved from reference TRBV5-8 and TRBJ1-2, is EAGVTQSPTHLIKTRGQQATLRCSPISGHTSVYWYQQALGLGLQFLLWYDEGEERNRGNFPPRFSGRQFPNYSSELNVNALELEDSALYLCASSPRVTGRDGYTFGSGTRLTVV.

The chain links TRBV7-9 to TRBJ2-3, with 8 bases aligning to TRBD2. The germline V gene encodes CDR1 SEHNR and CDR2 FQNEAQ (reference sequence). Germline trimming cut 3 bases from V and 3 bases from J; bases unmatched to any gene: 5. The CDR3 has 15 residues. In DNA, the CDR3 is TGTGCCAGCAGCTTCCTGGCGGGGGGTACAGATACGCAGTATTTT. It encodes CASSFLAGGTDTQYF.

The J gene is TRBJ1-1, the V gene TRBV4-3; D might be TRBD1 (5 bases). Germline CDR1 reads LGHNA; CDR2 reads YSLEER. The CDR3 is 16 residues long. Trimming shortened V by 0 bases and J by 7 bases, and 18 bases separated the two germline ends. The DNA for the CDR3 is TGCGCCAGCAGCCAAGACCCCGGGACCGCAGCGGGTGAAGCTTTCTTT. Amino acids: CASSQDPGTAAGEAFF.

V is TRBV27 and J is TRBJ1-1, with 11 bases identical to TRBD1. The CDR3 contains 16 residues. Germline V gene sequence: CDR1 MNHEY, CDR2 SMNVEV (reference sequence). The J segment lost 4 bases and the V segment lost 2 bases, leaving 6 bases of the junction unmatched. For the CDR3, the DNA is TGTGCCAGCAGTTTAATCGGACAGGGGGCGGGCACTGAAGCTTTCTTT. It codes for CASSLIGQGAGTEAFF.

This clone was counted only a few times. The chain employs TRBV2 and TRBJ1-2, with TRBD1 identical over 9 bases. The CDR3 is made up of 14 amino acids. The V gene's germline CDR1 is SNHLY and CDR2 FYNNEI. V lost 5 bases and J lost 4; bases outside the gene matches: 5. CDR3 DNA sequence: TGTGCCAGCAGTTACCTGACAGGGGGCTATGGCTACACCTTC. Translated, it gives CASSYLTGGYGYTF.

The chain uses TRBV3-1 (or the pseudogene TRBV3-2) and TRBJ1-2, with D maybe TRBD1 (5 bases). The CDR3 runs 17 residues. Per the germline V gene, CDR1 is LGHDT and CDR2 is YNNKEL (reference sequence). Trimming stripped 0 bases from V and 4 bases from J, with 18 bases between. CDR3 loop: CASSQDQRQGLPYGYTF. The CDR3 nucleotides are TGTGCCAGCAGCCAAGATCAGCGCCAGGGCCTGCCCTATGGCTACACCTTC.

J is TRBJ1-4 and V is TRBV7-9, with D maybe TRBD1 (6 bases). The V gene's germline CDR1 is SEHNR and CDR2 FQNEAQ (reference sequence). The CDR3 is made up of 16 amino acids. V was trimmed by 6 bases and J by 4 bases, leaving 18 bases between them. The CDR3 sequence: CASRPRPGHGNEKLFF. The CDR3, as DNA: TGTGCCAGCAGACCTAGACCGGGACACGGTAATGAAAAACTGTTTTTT.

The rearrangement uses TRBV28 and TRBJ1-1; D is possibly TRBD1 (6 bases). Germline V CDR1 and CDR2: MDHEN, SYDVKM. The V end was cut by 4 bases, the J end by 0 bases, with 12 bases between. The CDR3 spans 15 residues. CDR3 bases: TGTGCCAGCAGTTGGACACAGGGCCTGAACACTGAAGCTTTCTTT. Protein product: CASSWTQGLNTEAFF.

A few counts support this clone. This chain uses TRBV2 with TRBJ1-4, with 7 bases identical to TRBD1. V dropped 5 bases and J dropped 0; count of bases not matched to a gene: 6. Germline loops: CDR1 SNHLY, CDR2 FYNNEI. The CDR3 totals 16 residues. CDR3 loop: CASSRDRLSTNEKLFF. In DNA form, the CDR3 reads TGTGCCAGCAGTAGGGACAGACTTTCAACTAATGAAAAACTGTTTTTT.

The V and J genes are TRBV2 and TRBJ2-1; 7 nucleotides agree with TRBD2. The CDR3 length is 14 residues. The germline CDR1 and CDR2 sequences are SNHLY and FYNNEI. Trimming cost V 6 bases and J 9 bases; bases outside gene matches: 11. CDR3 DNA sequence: TGTGCCAGCAGAGGGAGGGCCTATGGGGCTGAGCAGTTCTTC. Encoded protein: CASRGRAYGAEQFF.

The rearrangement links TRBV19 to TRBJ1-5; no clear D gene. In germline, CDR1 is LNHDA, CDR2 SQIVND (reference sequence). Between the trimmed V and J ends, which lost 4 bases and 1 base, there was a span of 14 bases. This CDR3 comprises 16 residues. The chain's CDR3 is CASSNMGRLSNQPQHF. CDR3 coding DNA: TGTGCCAGTAGTAATATGGGGAGGCTCAGCAATCAGCCCCAGCATTTT.

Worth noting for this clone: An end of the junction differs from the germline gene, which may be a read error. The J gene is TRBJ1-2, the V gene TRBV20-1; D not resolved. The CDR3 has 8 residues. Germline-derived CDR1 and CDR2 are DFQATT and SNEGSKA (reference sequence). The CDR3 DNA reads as TGCAGTGCTACTTCTGGCGGATTC. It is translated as CSATSGGF.

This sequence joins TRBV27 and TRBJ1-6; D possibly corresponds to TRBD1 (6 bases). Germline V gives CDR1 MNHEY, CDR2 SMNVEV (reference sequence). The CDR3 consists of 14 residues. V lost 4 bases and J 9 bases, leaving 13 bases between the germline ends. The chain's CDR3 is CASSSQGLSSPLHF. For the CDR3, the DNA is TGTGCCAGCAGTTCACAGGGTCTAAGTTCACCCCTCCACTTT.

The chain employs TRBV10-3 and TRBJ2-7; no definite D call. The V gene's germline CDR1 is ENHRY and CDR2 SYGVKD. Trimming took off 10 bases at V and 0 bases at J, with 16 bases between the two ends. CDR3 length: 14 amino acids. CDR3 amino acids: CATSAHEASYEQYF. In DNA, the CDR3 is TGTGCCACCTCCGCGCACGAGGCCTCCTACGAGCAGTACTTC.